This is a list of T cell receptor beta chains from one sample in a study of patients and donors after allogeneic stem cell transplantation. MiXCR, applied by TCRdb to the RT-PCR reads, yields one record per CDR3 protein. The data hold about 200,000 distinct CDR3 sequences, with more than 35% observed a single time. Sequenced material: blood, either unsorted or a sorted T cell fraction (not recorded which). Receptor source: a human donor who was either an allogeneic HSCT recipient or a stem cell or donor lymphocyte infusion donor (not recorded which). It is not recorded whose cells these are; they may come from a transplant donor. Both conserved end residues are trimmed from each CDR3. The size field is filled for only some rows; it gives once, few, many or a size class.

abundance: -; j_gene: TRBJ1-5; v_gene: TRBV5-1; CDR3aa: ASSLIGNSNQPQH
abundance: -; j_gene: TRBJ2-5; v_gene: TRBV4-1; CDR3aa: ASSQGPDRVQETQY
abundance: once; j_gene: TRBJ1-2; v_gene: TRBV2; CDR3aa: ASSGTEVNYGYT
abundance: few; j_gene: TRBJ1-1; v_gene: TRBV10-3; CDR3aa: AISVTGRNTEAF
abundance: -; j_gene: TRBJ1-1; v_gene: TRBV9; CDR3aa: ASSQRQGSEAF
abundance: -; j_gene: TRBJ1-3; v_gene: TRBV12-3/TRBV12-4; CDR3aa: ASSLVEVTIY
abundance: few; j_gene: TRBJ1-2; v_gene: TRBV12-3/TRBV12-4; CDR3aa: ASSSQEANYGYT
abundance: -; j_gene: TRBJ1-5; v_gene: TRBV4-1; CDR3aa: ASSPTAYSNQPQH
abundance: -; j_gene: TRBJ1-3; v_gene: TRBV18; CDR3aa: ASSPTSGVSGNTIY
abundance: few; j_gene: TRBJ1-1; v_gene: TRBV2; CDR3aa: ASRVTGVTEAF
abundance: many; j_gene: TRBJ1-1; v_gene: TRBV15; CDR3aa: ATSRDRHRGVWAF
abundance: -; j_gene: TRBJ2-7; v_gene: TRBV29-1; CDR3aa: SVAIGPYEQY
abundance: -; j_gene: TRBJ2-3; v_gene: TRBV2; CDR3aa: ASRPGVRTDTQY
abundance: -; j_gene: TRBJ1-3; v_gene: TRBV6-5; CDR3aa: ASSYSRGLSGNTIY
abundance: few; j_gene: TRBJ1-2; v_gene: TRBV12-3/TRBV12-4; CDR3aa: ASSPSPLYGYT
abundance: -; j_gene: TRBJ1-5; v_gene: TRBV10-3; CDR3aa: ASKGANQPQH
abundance: many; j_gene: TRBJ1-1; v_gene: TRBV28; CDR3aa: ASSLGQGVGTEAF
abundance: few; j_gene: TRBJ1-1; v_gene: TRBV5-1; CDR3aa: ASSLGSRDTEAF
abundance: few; j_gene: TRBJ2-3; v_gene: TRBV15; CDR3aa: ATSQRGTDTQY
abundance: -; j_gene: TRBJ1-1; v_gene: TRBV28; CDR3aa: ASSLRVGQMNTEAF
abundance: -; j_gene: TRBJ2-4; v_gene: TRBV9; CDR3aa: ASSAGPPTLEAIQY
abundance: once; j_gene: TRBJ2-3; v_gene: TRBV10-2; CDR3aa: ASSSGAWGPDTQY
abundance: few; j_gene: TRBJ1-6; v_gene: TRBV5-1; CDR3aa: ASKGEQNSPLH
abundance: -; j_gene: TRBJ1-3; v_gene: TRBV5-1; CDR3aa: ASSRSQEGLGNTIY
abundance: -; j_gene: TRBJ2-1; v_gene: TRBV4-3; CDR3aa: ASSQDPGHLYNEQF
abundance: -; j_gene: TRBJ1-6; v_gene: TRBV5-1; CDR3aa: ASSGSGTDNSPLH
abundance: few; j_gene: TRBJ2-3; v_gene: TRBV9; CDR3aa: ASSPRQGSYTDTQY
abundance: -; j_gene: TRBJ1-6; v_gene: TRBV28; CDR3aa: AIPQGRLHNSPLH
abundance: medium-sized; j_gene: TRBJ1-1; v_gene: TRBV5-1; CDR3aa: ASSSGQGITNTEAF
abundance: -; j_gene: TRBJ2-3; v_gene: TRBV7-6; CDR3aa: ASSLGLGSTDTQY
abundance: once; j_gene: TRBJ1-2; v_gene: TRBV19; CDR3aa: ASSITQGTYGYT
abundance: few; j_gene: TRBJ1-1; v_gene: TRBV29-1; CDR3aa: SVQRSLNTEAF
abundance: -; j_gene: TRBJ1-2; v_gene: TRBV12-3/TRBV12-4; CDR3aa: ASSSSQGPPNYGYT
abundance: -; j_gene: TRBJ1-2; v_gene: TRBV3-1; CDR3aa: ASSPQVAGAYGYT
abundance: few; j_gene: TRBJ2-7; v_gene: TRBV6-6; CDR3aa: ASSYNSGPYEQY
abundance: -; j_gene: TRBJ1-1; v_gene: TRBV7-9; CDR3aa: ASSFRDPEGF
abundance: once; j_gene: TRBJ2-3; v_gene: TRBV12-3/TRBV12-4; CDR3aa: ASSWGLAADTQY
abundance: -; j_gene: TRBJ2-7; v_gene: TRBV12-3/TRBV12-4; CDR3aa: ASSLDLRDRRSSYEQY
abundance: -; j_gene: TRBJ2-7; v_gene: TRBV18; CDR3aa: ASSPYEGQGMYEQY
abundance: few; j_gene: TRBJ1-1; v_gene: TRBV18; CDR3aa: ASSPMGNTEAF
abundance: -; j_gene: TRBJ1-6; v_gene: TRBV6-5; CDR3aa: ASSGYGTGNNSPLH